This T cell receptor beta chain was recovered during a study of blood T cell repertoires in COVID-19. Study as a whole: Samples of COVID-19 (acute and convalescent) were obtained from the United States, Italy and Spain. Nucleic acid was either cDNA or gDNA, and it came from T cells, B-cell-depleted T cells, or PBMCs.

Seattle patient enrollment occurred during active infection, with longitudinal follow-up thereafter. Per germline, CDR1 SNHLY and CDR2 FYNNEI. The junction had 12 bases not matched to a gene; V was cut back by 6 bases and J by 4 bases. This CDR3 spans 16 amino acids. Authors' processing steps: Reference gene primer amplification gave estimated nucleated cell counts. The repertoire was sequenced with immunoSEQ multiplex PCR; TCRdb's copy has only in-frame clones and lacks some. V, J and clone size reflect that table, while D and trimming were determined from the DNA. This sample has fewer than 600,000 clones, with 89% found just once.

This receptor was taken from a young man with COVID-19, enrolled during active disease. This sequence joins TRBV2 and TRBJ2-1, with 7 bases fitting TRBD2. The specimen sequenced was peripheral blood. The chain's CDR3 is CASRGSAAGVYNEQFF. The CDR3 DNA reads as TGTGCCAGCAGAGGGTCCGCGGCGGGAGTATACAATGAGCAGTTCTTC.